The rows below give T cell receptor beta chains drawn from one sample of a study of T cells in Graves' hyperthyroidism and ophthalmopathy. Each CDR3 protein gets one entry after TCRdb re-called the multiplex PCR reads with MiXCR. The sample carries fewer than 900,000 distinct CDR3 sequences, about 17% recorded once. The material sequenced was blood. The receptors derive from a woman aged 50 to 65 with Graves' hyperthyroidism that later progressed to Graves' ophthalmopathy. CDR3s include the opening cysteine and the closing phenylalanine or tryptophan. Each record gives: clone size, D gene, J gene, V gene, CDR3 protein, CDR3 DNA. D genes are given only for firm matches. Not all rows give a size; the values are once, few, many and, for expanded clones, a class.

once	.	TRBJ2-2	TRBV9	CASSVEQWIGELFF	TGTGCCAGCAGCGTAGAACAGTGGATCGGGGAGCTGTTTTTT
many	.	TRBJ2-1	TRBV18	CASSRSGDNEQFF	TGTGCCAGCTCCCGATCGGGGGACAATGAGCAGTTCTTC
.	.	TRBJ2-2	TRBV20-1	CSAGGGQSRGELFF	TGCAGTGCAGGGGGAGGGCAGTCGAGGGGGGAGCTGTTTTTT
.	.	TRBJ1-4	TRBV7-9	CASSSKHSTNEKLFF	TGTGCCAGCAGCTCCAAGCACTCAACTAATGAAAAACTGTTTTTT
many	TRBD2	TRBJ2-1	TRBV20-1	CSAPRLAGGNEQFF	TGCAGTGCTCCCCGACTAGCGGGGGGGAATGAGCAGTTCTTC
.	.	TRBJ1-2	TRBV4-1	CASSQTVNYGYTF	TGCGCCAGCAGCCAAACAGTAAACTATGGCTACACCTTC
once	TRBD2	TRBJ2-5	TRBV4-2	CASSQDRGGGQNAAETQYF	TGTGCCAGCAGCCAAGATCGGGGGGGGGGCCAGAATGCGGCGGAGACCCAGTACTTC
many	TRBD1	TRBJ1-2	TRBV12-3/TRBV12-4	CASSGQGAFSYGYTF	TGTGCCAGCAGCGGACAGGGGGCCTTTAGCTATGGCTACACCTTC
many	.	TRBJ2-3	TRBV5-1	CASSLGRVPDTQYF	TGCGCCAGCAGCTTGGGGAGGGTCCCAGATACGCAGTATTTT
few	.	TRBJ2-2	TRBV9	CASSRGLGATGELFF	TGTGCCAGCAGCCGCGGCCTGGGGGCCACCGGGGAGCTGTTTTTT
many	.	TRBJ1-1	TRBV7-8	CASSLAQGMNTEAFF	TGTGCCAGCAGCTTAGCGCAGGGGATGAACACTGAAGCTTTCTTT
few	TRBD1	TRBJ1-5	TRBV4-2	CASSRPGTGANQPQHF	TGTGCCAGCAGCCGGCCCGGGACAGGGGCGAATCAGCCCCAGCATTTT
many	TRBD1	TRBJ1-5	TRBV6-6	CASSYGQGFDQPQHF	TGTGCCAGCAGTTACGGACAGGGATTTGATCAGCCCCAGCATTTT
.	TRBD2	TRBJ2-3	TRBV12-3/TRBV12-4	CASSFFSGGADTQYF	TGTGCCAGCAGTTTTTTTAGCGGGGGGGCAGATACGCAGTATTTT
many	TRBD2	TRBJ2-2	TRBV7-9	CASSFPRILTSGGASTGELFF	TGTGCCAGCAGCTTTCCTCGCATCCTGACTAGCGGGGGGGCGAGCACCGGGGAGCTGTTTTTT
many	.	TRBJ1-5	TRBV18	CASSPEGDGNQPQHF	TGTGCCAGCTCACCGGAAGGGGACGGGAATCAGCCCCAGCATTTT
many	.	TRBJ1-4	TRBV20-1	CSAHRVAQEKLFF	TGCAGTGCTCACCGGGTCGCACAGGAAAAACTGTTTTTT
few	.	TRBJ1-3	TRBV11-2	CASSPIGGRRRNTIYF	TGTGCCAGCAGCCCAATAGGGGGGAGGAGAAGAAACACCATATATTTT
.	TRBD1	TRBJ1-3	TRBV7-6	CASSPLRGPNSGNTIYF	TGTGCCAGCAGCCCTTTGAGGGGGCCGAACTCTGGAAACACCATATATTTT
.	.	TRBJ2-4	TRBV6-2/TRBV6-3	CASSYSAGAKNIQYF	TGTGCCAGCAGTTACTCGGCAGGGGCCAAAAACATTCAGTACTTC
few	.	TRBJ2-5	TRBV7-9	CASSLLGGLADQETQYF	TGTGCCAGCAGCTTATTGGGGGGGCTAGCGGATCAAGAGACCCAGTACTTC
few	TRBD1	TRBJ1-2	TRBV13	CASSSTGLNFNYGYTF	TGTGCCAGCAGCTCGACAGGGCTTAATTTTAACTATGGCTACACCTTC
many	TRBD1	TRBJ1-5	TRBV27	CASSGDRGQPQHF	TGTGCCAGCAGTGGGGACAGGGGTCAGCCCCAGCATTTT
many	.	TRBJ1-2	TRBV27	CASSLSRNPANYGYTF	TGTGCCAGCAGTTTATCTCGGAATCCAGCTAACTATGGCTACACCTTC
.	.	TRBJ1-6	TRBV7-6	CASSYKRGSYNSPLHF	TGTGCCAGCAGCTACAAACGGGGCTCCTATAATTCACCCCTCCACTTT
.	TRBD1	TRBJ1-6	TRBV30	CAWLRDRGSPLHF	TGTGCCTGGCTCCGGGACAGGGGTTCACCCCTCCACTTT
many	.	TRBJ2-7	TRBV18	CASSPPTGLSWEQYF	TGTGCCAGCTCACCGCCGACAGGCCTATCCTGGGAGCAGTACTTC
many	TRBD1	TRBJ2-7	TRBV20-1	CSARQGNSYEQYF	TGCAGTGCTCGACAGGGGAACTCCTACGAGCAGTACTTC
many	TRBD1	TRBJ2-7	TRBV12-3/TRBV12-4	CASSSSDRGPREQYF	TGTGCCAGCAGTTCCTCGGACAGGGGGCCTCGCGAGCAGTACTTC
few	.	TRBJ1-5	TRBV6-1	CASSDATSNQPQHF	TGTGCCAGCAGTGACGCAACGAGCAATCAGCCCCAGCATTTT
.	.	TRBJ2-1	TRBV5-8	CASSLAVGPYNEQFF	TGTGCCAGCAGCTTGGCAGTGGGGCCCTACAATGAGCAGTTCTTC
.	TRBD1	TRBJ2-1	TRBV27	CASSSITGGLYNEQFF	TGTGCCAGCAGTTCGATCACAGGGGGTCTCTACAATGAGCAGTTCTTC
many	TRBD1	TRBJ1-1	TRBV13	CASSTNRGPYNTEAFF	TGTGCCAGCAGCACAAACAGGGGGCCGTATAACACTGAAGCTTTCTTT
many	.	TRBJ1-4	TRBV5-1	CASSPDVSSREKLFF	TGCGCCAGCAGCCCGGACGTGTCCTCTCGAGAAAAACTGTTTTTT
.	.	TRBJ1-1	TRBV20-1	CSASGSTEAFF	TGCAGTGCTTCAGGGAGCACTGAAGCTTTCTTT
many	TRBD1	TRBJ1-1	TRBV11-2	CASSLPTGVATEAFF	TGTGCCAGCAGCCTCCCAACAGGGGTAGCTACTGAAGCTTTCTTT
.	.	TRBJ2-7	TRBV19	CASSRRGVAYEQYF	TGTGCCAGTAGCCGCCGGGGCGTCGCCTACGAGCAGTACTTC
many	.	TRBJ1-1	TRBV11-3	CASSLGPGRAAEAFF	TGTGCCAGCAGCTTAGGTCCCGGTCGGGCAGCTGAAGCTTTCTTT
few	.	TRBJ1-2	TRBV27	CASSIGHGVGGYTF	TGTGCCAGCAGTATAGGCCACGGGGTGGGTGGCTACACCTTC
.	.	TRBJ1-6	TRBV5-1	CASSLVGLDRSYNSPLHF	TGCGCCAGCAGCTTGGTAGGCTTGGACCGCTCCTATAATTCACCCCTCCACTTT
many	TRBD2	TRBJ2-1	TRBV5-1	CASSLYSGGGSYNEQFF	TGCGCCAGCAGCTTGTATAGCGGGGGAGGCTCCTACAATGAGCAGTTCTTC
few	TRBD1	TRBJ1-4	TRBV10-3	CAISESKGQAAEKLFF	TGTGCCATCAGTGAGTCGAAAGGACAGGCGGCTGAAAAACTGTTTTTT
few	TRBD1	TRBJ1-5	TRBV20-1	CSARDGTGDYSNQPQHF	TGCAGTGCTAGAGATGGGACAGGGGACTATAGCAATCAGCCCCAGCATTTT
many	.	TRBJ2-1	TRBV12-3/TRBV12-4	CASSSPGGGGGAYNEQFF	TGTGCCAGCAGTTCCCCCGGAGGAGGAGGGGGCGCCTACAATGAGCAGTTCTTC
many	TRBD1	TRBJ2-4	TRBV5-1	CASSLDRGENIQYF	TGCGCCAGCAGCTTGGACAGGGGGGAGAACATTCAGTACTTC
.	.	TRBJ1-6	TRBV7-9	CASSPRDPLSPLHF	TGTGCCAGCAGCCCCCGGGACCCCCTTTCACCCCTCCACTTT
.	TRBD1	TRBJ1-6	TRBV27	CASSTRDRVPHSPLHF	TGTGCCAGCAGTACCCGGGACAGGGTACCCCATTCACCCCTCCACTTT
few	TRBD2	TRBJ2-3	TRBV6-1	CASSAPTSGGATSTDTQYF	TGTGCCAGCAGTGCCCCGACTAGCGGGGGGGCAACTAGCACAGATACGCAGTATTTT
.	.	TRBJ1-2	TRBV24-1	CATSDLRRSYGYTF	TGTGCCACCAGTGATTTAAGGCGGTCCTATGGCTACACCTTC
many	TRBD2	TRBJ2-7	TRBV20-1	CSARAGGYEQYF	TGCAGTGCTAGAGCGGGGGGCTACGAGCAGTACTTC
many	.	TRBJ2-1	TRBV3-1	CASSQNREQFF	TGTGCCAGCAGCCAAAACCGTGAGCAGTTCTTC
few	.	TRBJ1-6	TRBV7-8	CASSLEEEGVGNSPLHF	TGTGCCAGCAGCTTAGAGGAGGAGGGGGTGGGCAATTCACCCCTCCACTTT
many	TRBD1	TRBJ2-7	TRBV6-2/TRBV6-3	CASSRPDRGNEQYF	TGTGCCAGCAGTCGTCCGGACAGGGGAAACGAGCAGTACTTC
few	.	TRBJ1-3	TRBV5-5	CASSFGGTLAGNTIYF	TGTGCCAGCAGCTTCGGTGGGACCCTCGCTGGAAACACCATATATTTT